This entry lists 24 T cell receptor beta chains sequenced from one sample in a study of blood T cell repertoires in COVID-19. The protocol was immunoSEQ multiplex PCR, while the TCRdb copy is restricted to in-frame clones and leaves out a portion. Among about 110,000 clones listed, 80% to 90% were seen once. The sample was peripheral blood. These receptors all come from a human donor in a cohort sampled during active COVID-19.

The rearrangement joins TRBV15 to TRBJ2-5; TRBD1 agrees at 7 bases. This CDR3 has 18 amino acids. After removal of 1 base from V and 0 bases from J, the junction contained 11 bases not matched to a gene. Germline V gene data show CDR1 as LNHNV and CDR2 as YYDKDF (reference sequence). The CDR3 spells CATSRGQGAALNQETQYF. CDR3 bases: TGTGCCACCAGCAGAGGACAGGGAGCTGCTTTAAACCAAGAGACCCAGTACTTC.

The chain recombines TRBV5-1 with TRBJ1-5; 9 positions match TRBD1. V lost 4 bases and J lost 7; bases outside the gene matches: 6. The CDR3 extends over 14 amino acids. Germline V gene sequence: CDR1 SGHRS, CDR2 YFSETQ. The chain's CDR3 is CASSQGQGGQPQHF. The CDR3 nucleotides read TGCGCCAGCAGCCAGGGACAGGGTGGCCAGCCCCAGCATTTT. Complete variable domain (other parts from reference TRBV5-1 and TRBJ1-5): KAGVTQTPRYLIKTRGQQVTLSCSPISGHRSVSWYQQTPGQGLQFLFEYFSETQRNKGNFPGRFSGRQFSNSRSEMNVSTLELGDSALYLCASSQGQGGQPQHFGDGTRLSIL.

V and J are TRBV9 and TRBJ2-3; a weak D match, TRBD1 (6 bases). This CDR3 comprises 12 residues. Germline assignment: CDR1 SGDLS and CDR2 YYNGEE. V was pared by 4 bases and J by 9 bases, with 12 bases between. CDR3 loop: CASSPTGTTQYF. The CDR3 nucleotides are TGTGCCAGCAGCCCAACCGGGACAACGCAGTATTTT.

This chain uses TRBV7-6 with TRBJ1-3, with D possibly matching TRBD1 (5 bases). CDR3 length equals 14 residues. In germline, CDR1 is SGHVS, CDR2 FNYEAQ. The ends were cut back, 8 bases at V and 0 bases at J, with 11 bases in the middle. CDR3 amino acids: CASATASSGNTIYF. The CDR3 bases are TGTGCCAGCGCGACAGCGAGCTCTGGAAACACCATATATTTT.

The chain combines TRBV30 with TRBJ1-5, with 7 bases lining up with TRBD1. The trim removed 2 bases at V and 0 bases at J, leaving 4 bases unmatched. CDR3 length: 15 amino acids. Germline V gene sequence: CDR1 GTSNPN, CDR2 SVGIG (reference sequence). The CDR3 nucleotides are TGTGCCTGGAGTCGGGACAGTTATAGCAATCAGCCCCAGCATTTT. This encodes CAWSRDSYSNQPQHF.

This sequence joins TRBV5-1 and TRBJ1-5, with 7 bases that match TRBD1. Germline trimming cut 1 base from V and 5 bases from J; bases unmatched to any gene: 9. This CDR3 region has 16 residues. CDR1 is SGHRS, CDR2 YFSETQ, per germline. The CDR3 coding sequence is TGCGCCAGCAGCTTGAAGGGGGCAGGGGGAGATCAGCCCCAGCATTTT. Translating gives CASSLKGAGGDQPQHF. Supplemented by reference TRBV5-1 and TRBJ1-5, the full variable domain reads KAGVTQTPRYLIKTRGQQVTLSCSPISGHRSVSWYQQTPGQGLQFLFEYFSETQRNKGNFPGRFSGRQFSNSRSEMNVSTLELGDSALYLCASSLKGAGGDQPQHFGDGTRLSIL.

This clone was seen ten or more times. The gene calls are TRBV2 and TRBJ1-3, with unresolved D. This CDR3 has 12 residues. Between the trimmed V and J ends, which lost 8 bases and 4 bases, there was a span of 9 bases. Per the germline V gene, CDR1 is SNHLY and CDR2 is FYNNEI. The CDR3 coding sequence is TGTGCCAGCGCCCGTCTAGGAAACACCATATATTTT. Translation: CASARLGNTIYF.

This chain's CDR3 is CASSQYSGYTF. CDR3 in DNA: TGTGCCAGCAGCCAATATTCTGGCTACACCTTC. The chain combines TRBV14 with TRBJ1-2, with no clear D. CDR1 is SGHDN, CDR2 FVKESK, per germline. The CDR3 runs 11 residues. V dropped 2 bases and J dropped 7 bases, with 5 bases sitting between them.

The J gene is TRBJ2-5, the V gene TRBV6-9, with unresolved D. Trimming pared 2 bases from V and 5 bases from J, leaving 15 bases between. The length of the CDR3 is 15 residues. The germline V gene has CDR1 MNHGY and CDR2 SVAAGI. The CDR3 region is CASSYIIRVEETQYF. For the CDR3, the DNA is TGTGCCAGCAGTTATATAATCCGGGTGGAGGAGACCCAGTACTTC.

This clone appeared a single time. The chain is built from TRBV10-1 and TRBJ2-1, with 11 bases identical to TRBD2. Germline assignment: CDR1 WNHNN and CDR2 SYGVQD (reference sequence). This CDR3 has 15 amino acids. Trimming removed 5 bases from V and 7 bases from J; junction bases left unmatched: 7. CDR3 bases: TGCGCCAGCAGTACCGGGACTAGCGGTTCTAATGAGCAGTTCTTC. This encodes CASSTGTSGSNEQFF.

The gene calls are TRBV19 and TRBJ1-5; D may be TRBD1 (6 bases). V lost 8 bases, J lost 0 bases, and 11 bases lay in between. The germline gives CDR1 LNHDA, CDR2 SQIVND (reference sequence). The CDR3 is made up of 14 amino acids. The CDR3 here is CASGQPYSNQPQHF. The DNA for the CDR3 is TGTGCCAGTGGACAGCCCTATAGCAATCAGCCCCAGCATTTT.

The chain employs TRBV28 and TRBJ1-5; D gene unclear. This CDR3 region has 16 residues. Trimming pared 10 bases from V and 0 bases from J, leaving 19 bases between. Looked up from germline, CDR1 is MDHEN and CDR2 is SYDVKM. The CDR3 loop reads CATRGLWGYSNQPQHF. The DNA of the CDR3 is TGTGCCACCCGGGGTCTATGGGGATATAGCAATCAGCCCCAGCATTTT.

The CDR3 DNA follows: TGTGCCAGCAGCCAAGTTACCGCTACCGGCTACAATGAGCAGTTCTTC. It specifies CASSQVTATGYNEQFF. The gene calls are TRBV4-2 and TRBJ2-1; D is undetermined. The CDR3 extends over 16 amino acids. Germline loops: CDR1 LGHNA, CDR2 YNFKEQ. Trimming took off 1 base at V and 3 bases at J, with 13 bases between the two ends.

The CDR3 region is CSVAGTSGGRSSYNEQFF. The CDR3 nucleotides are TGCAGCGTTGCCGGGACTAGCGGGGGGCGAAGCTCCTACAATGAGCAGTTCTTC. The V gene is TRBV29-1, the J gene TRBJ2-1; 15 positions agree with TRBD2. The CDR3 is made up of 18 amino acids. The germline CDR1 and CDR2 sequences are SQVTM and ANQGSEA. Trimming cost V 4 bases and J 0 bases; bases outside gene matches: 7.

Only a few counts were recorded for this clone. The chain uses TRBV15 and TRBJ1-5; no clear D. The V gene lost 1 base and the J gene lost 4 bases, with 8 bases spanning the gap. Per the germline V gene, CDR1 is LNHNV and CDR2 is YYDKDF (reference sequence). The CDR3 sequence is 14 residues long. The CDR3 spells CATSRGSGNQPQHF. The CDR3 bases are TGTGCCACCAGCAGAGGGTCGGGTAATCAGCCCCAGCATTTT. Looking up the rest from reference TRBV15 and TRBJ1-5 gives the full variable domain: DAMVIQNPRYQVTQFGKPVTLSCSQTLNHNVMYWYQQKSSQAPKLLFHYYDKDFNNEADTPDNFQSRRPNTSFCFLDIRSPGLGDTAMYLCATSRGSGNQPQHFGDGTRLSIL.

V gene TRBV7-9 combines with J gene TRBJ2-7, with D perhaps TRBD1 (6 bases). The germline V and J ends were trimmed by 1 base and 6 bases, with 22 bases remaining between them. The CDR3 is 17 residues long. Germline assignment: CDR1 SEHNR and CDR2 FQNEAQ (reference sequence). The CDR3 DNA is TGTGCCAGCAGCTTAGGTGGGGTCAGGGGTATTACCGGCGAGCAGTACTTC. This gives the protein CASSLGGVRGITGEQYF.

This sequence joins TRBV6-5 and TRBJ2-7; maybe TRBD1 (6 bases). This CDR3 has 13 residues. Germline CDR1 is MNHEY and CDR2 is SVGAGI. V lost 8 bases to trimming and J lost 4 bases, with 15 bases between them. The CDR3 bases are TGTGCCAGCTGCCCAGGGGATACTTACGAGCAGTACTTC. Amino acids: CASCPGDTYEQYF.

The rearrangement joins TRBV27 to TRBJ2-7; tentatively, D is TRBD1 (5 bases). Deletions cut 6 bases from V and 5 bases from J, with 11 bases between. Germline V gives CDR1 MNHEY, CDR2 SMNVEV (reference sequence). This CDR3 is built from 12 residues. DNA of the CDR3: TGTGCCAGCAGCCTAAGGGGTCACGAGCAGTACTTC. Its protein product is CASSLRGHEQYF.

The rearrangement links TRBV7-2 to TRBJ1-2; D perhaps matches TRBD1 (6 bases). V lost 5 bases and J 5 bases, leaving 12 bases between the germline ends. CDR3 size: 13 residues. CDR1 is SGHTA and CDR2 is FQGNSA in the germline V gene. The DNA of the CDR3 is TGTGCCAGCAGCGGGCAGGGGCTATATGGCTACACCTTC. It encodes CASSGQGLYGYTF.

The V call is TRBV2, the J call TRBJ2-5, with D possibly matching TRBD1 (6 bases). CDR1 and CDR2 (germline): SNHLY, FYNNEI. The CDR3 totals 15 residues. V gave up 1 base and J gave up 2 bases, with 11 bases separating them. The CDR3 loop reads CASSEDRGKQETQYF. The CDR3 nucleotides read TGTGCCAGCAGTGAAGATAGGGGGAAGCAAGAGACCCAGTACTTC.

This clone occurred once. CDR3 DNA: TGTGCCAGTAAAGGGACAGGGGGCTCCTACGAGCAGTACTTC. This translates into CASKGTGGSYEQYF. The rearrangement links TRBV19 to TRBJ2-7; 11 positions match TRBD1. After removal of 7 bases from V and 0 bases from J, the junction contained 2 bases not matched to a gene. The CDR3 contains 14 residues. In germline, CDR1 is LNHDA, CDR2 SQIVND (reference sequence).

The chain uses TRBV7-2 and TRBJ2-7, with 12 bases fitting TRBD2. CDR3 length equals 15 residues. Germline V gene data show CDR1 as SGHTA and CDR2 as FQGNSA. The V segment lost 6 bases and the J segment 0 bases; nucleotides outside the gene matches: 3. CDR3 bases: TGTGCCAGCAGTAAGACTAGCGGGAGCTCCTACGAGCAGTACTTC. As protein: CASSKTSGSSYEQYF.

This clone was counted a single time. The V and J genes are TRBV29-1 and TRBJ1-2; 7 bases agree with TRBD1. Germline CDR1 is SQVTM and CDR2 is ANQGSEA. This CDR3 is 11 amino acids long. The V and J ends lost 7 bases and 8 bases, in that order; junction bases with no gene match: 7. The CDR3 sequence: CSEGGANGYTF. CDR3 DNA: TGCAGCGAAGGGGGCGCGAACGGCTACACCTTC.

This sequence joins TRBV9 and TRBJ2-3; D remains ambiguous. Per the germline V gene, CDR1 is SGDLS and CDR2 is YYNGEE. V lost 3 bases to trimming and J lost 2 bases, with 7 bases between them. The CDR3 has 13 amino acids. For the CDR3, the DNA is TGTGCCAGCAGCGAAGCCCCCACAGATACGCAGTATTTT. Its protein product is CASSEAPTDTQYF.